The rows below give T cell receptor beta chains drawn from one sample of a study. One entry per CDR3 protein, called by TCRdb with MiXCR from the RT-PCR reads. The sample includes about 680,000 distinct CDR3 sequences, 12% to 15% of them seen just once. Sequencing was done on a sample of memory CD4+ T cells from blood. These receptor sequences come from a female donor in good health, serving as a healthy control. The CDR3 runs from the conserved cysteine through the conserved F or W. D genes are given only for firm matches. The size of a clone is reported for some rows only, either as once, few or many, or as a class for expanded clones.

CDR3 DNA,CDR3 protein,V gene,J gene,clone size,D gene
TGCAGTGCTAGAGACTGGGGATCCTACGAGCAGTACTTC,CSARDWGSYEQYF,TRBV20-1,TRBJ2-7,many,.
TGCGCCAGCAGCCGAGGGGTACAAGAGACCCAGTACTTC,CASSRGVQETQYF,TRBV5-1,TRBJ2-5,many,.
TGCAGCGTTAAAATTGACAGGTACAATGAGCAGTTCTTC,CSVKIDRYNEQFF,TRBV29-1,TRBJ2-1,.,.
TGTGCCAGCAGCCAATTGGGCGCGAACACTGAAGCTTTCTTT,CASSQLGANTEAFF,TRBV3-1,TRBJ1-1,many,.
TGCAGTGGGAGCCCCCAAGGGGACAGCTCCTACGAGCAGTACTTC,CSGSPQGDSSYEQYF,TRBV20-1,TRBJ2-7,few,TRBD1
TGCAGTGTTTACGGGACAGGGGTAGATACGCAGTATTTT,CSVYGTGVDTQYF,TRBV20-1,TRBJ2-3,few,TRBD1
TGTGCCAGCAGTCGAAGGGGGACAGTATCTAACACTGAAGCTTTCTTT,CASSRRGTVSNTEAFF,TRBV28,TRBJ1-1,.,TRBD1
TGTGCCAGCAGCCAAGAGTGGCGAAGCGGGAGTGAAGAGACCAAGTACTTC,CASSQEWRSGSEETKYF,TRBV14,TRBJ2-5,.,TRBD2
TGTGCCATCAGCCAGGTTGGGAATGAGCAGTTCTTC,CAISQVGNEQFF,TRBV10-3,TRBJ2-1,.,.
TGTGCCAGCAGCCCAGAACCAGGACAGGGGGACACTGAAGCTTTCTTT,CASSPEPGQGDTEAFF,TRBV11-1,TRBJ1-1,few,TRBD1
TGTGCCAGCAGCCCCGCGGTCCTGACAGACCAAGAGACCCAGTACTTC,CASSPAVLTDQETQYF,TRBV7-8,TRBJ2-5,.,.
TGCAGTGCTGATAGGGGGCCTCAGGGGGGTGATACGCAGTATTTT,CSADRGPQGGDTQYF,TRBV20-1,TRBJ2-3,.,.
TGCGCCAGCAGCTTGAGGCAGAGCTCCTACGAGCAGTACTTC,CASSLRQSSYEQYF,TRBV5-1,TRBJ2-7,many,.
TGTGCCAGCAGTTTGGGGGGGGGTGCACCCCTCCACTTT,CASSLGGGAPLHF,TRBV27,TRBJ1-6,few,.
TGTGCCACCAGTGACTTGGGAAGGGACACAGATACGCAGTATTTT,CATSDLGRDTDTQYF,TRBV24-1,TRBJ2-3,.,.
TGTGCCAGCTCACCACCAGCCCTAGCGGATGAGCAGTTCTTC,CASSPPALADEQFF,TRBV18,TRBJ2-1,.,TRBD2
TGCAGTGCTAGAGATATCCCCACAGATACGCAGTATTTT,CSARDIPTDTQYF,TRBV20-1,TRBJ2-3,.,.
TGTGCCAGCAGCTTGGGACGGCAGTATGCCATTCAGTACTTC,CASSLGRQYAIQYF,TRBV5-6,TRBJ2-4,many,.
TGTGCCACCAGCCAGAGACGATCGGGGGCGAACACCGGGGAGCTGTTTTTT,CATSQRRSGANTGELFF,TRBV15,TRBJ2-2,few,.
TGTGCCAGCAGTCGAGGGGTTGTCGTCACTGAAGCTTTCTTT,CASSRGVVVTEAFF,TRBV12-3/TRBV12-4,TRBJ1-1,few,.
TGTGCCAGCACTTCTCAGGGGGGAGGTGGCTACACCTTC,CASTSQGGGGYTF,TRBV12-3/TRBV12-4,TRBJ1-2,many,TRBD1
TGTGCCAGCAGTGAATGGAGAGCGGGGGGCACAGATACGCAGTATTTT,CASSEWRAGGTDTQYF,TRBV25-1,TRBJ2-3,few,TRBD2
TGTGCCAGCAGCCAAGCTTGGGCAGGAGCTGGGGCCAACGTCCTGACTTTC,CASSQAWAGAGANVLTF,TRBV3-1,TRBJ2-6,.,.
TGTGCCAGCAGCTTATTGGACAGCGGGAGCCCCAATGAGCAGTTCTTC,CASSLLDSGSPNEQFF,TRBV7-2,TRBJ2-1,many,TRBD2
TGTGCCAGCAGCCAGACAGGGGCGGCTACTGAAGCTTTCTTT,CASSQTGAATEAFF,TRBV5-6,TRBJ1-1,.,TRBD1
TGTGCCAGCAGCTCTGCAAGATCGGGAAGGAATGAGCAGTTCTTC,CASSSARSGRNEQFF,TRBV7-2,TRBJ2-1,.,.
TGTGCCAGCAGCTTAGCGGGGCCGGGAGACGGGTCACCCCTCCACTTT,CASSLAGPGDGSPLHF,TRBV7-9,TRBJ1-6,.,.
TGTGCCAGCAGCCGTGGGTTCTCTGGAAACACCATATATTTT,CASSRGFSGNTIYF,TRBV3-1,TRBJ1-3,.,.
TGTGCCAGCAGCATCGGGTCGGGACAAGGAGAGACCCAGTACTTC,CASSIGSGQGETQYF,TRBV7-9,TRBJ2-5,many,.
TGTGCCAGCAGCCAAGTCGGCACAGAGGAAGCTTTCTTT,CASSQVGTEEAFF,TRBV3-1,TRBJ1-1,.,.
TGTGCCAGCAGCTTAGGACTGCCAGGGTTTGACGAGCAGTACTTC,CASSLGLPGFDEQYF,TRBV11-3,TRBJ2-7,few,.
TGTGCCAGCAGCCCACAGGGCTCCGAGCAGTACTTC,CASSPQGSEQYF,TRBV12-3/TRBV12-4,TRBJ2-7,many,.
TGTGCCAGCAGCCAAGATAAAGGGATTGGTGGCTACACCTTC,CASSQDKGIGGYTF,TRBV3-1,TRBJ1-2,.,.
TGCAGTGCTAGAGATATAACGGGGGTGCATAGCAATCAGCCCCAGCATTTT,CSARDITGVHSNQPQHF,TRBV20-1,TRBJ1-5,few,.
TGTGCCAGCAGCGAGACGGGACTGTTATACAATGAGCAGTTCTTC,CASSETGLLYNEQFF,TRBV9,TRBJ2-1,many,.
TGTGCCACCAGTGATGTACAGGGGGCAGGAGATACGCAGTATTTT,CATSDVQGAGDTQYF,TRBV24-1,TRBJ2-3,many,TRBD1